The entry below gives a single TCR beta chain sequence along with its context. Its antigen is currently unknown. Per the study methods: ImmunoSEQ output held junction-only sequences without quality scores, so filtering differed. Generated by immunoSEQ multiplex PCR, the TCRdb table keeps only in-frame clones and is missing some. The V and J calls and the clone size are those of that table, but D and trimming were determined from the DNA. The sample lists approximately 810,000 clones, 80% to 95% seen once, with under 30% in the top ten. V gave up 6 bases and J gave up 6 bases; unmatched junction bases: 2. Germline V gives CDR1 LNHDA, CDR2 SQIVND (reference sequence). CDR3 length: 13 residues. This specimen belongs to a study of shared clonotypes between healthy human individuals. The wider study: Researchers drew samples from two women and a few men aged 18 to 49.

Whole-study results and caveats: Incompleteness in sorted-subset sequencing, despite large depth, was shown by rarefaction. Clonotypes which were not shared had lower generation probabilities than clonotypes that all four donors shared.

As defined, naive CD8 cells were CD45RO-negative and positively selected for CCR7, with terminally differentiated effector memory CD45RA+ cells excluded. The TCR sequence derives from a man younger than 45 in good health. The V gene is TRBV19, the J gene TRBJ2-2; 9 bases fit TRBD2. Sequenced: naive CD8+ T cells sorted from blood. This CDR3 is CASRAGGAGELFF. Here the CDR3 DNA reads TGTGCCAGTAGGGCGGGAGGGGCCGGGGAGCTGTTTTTT.